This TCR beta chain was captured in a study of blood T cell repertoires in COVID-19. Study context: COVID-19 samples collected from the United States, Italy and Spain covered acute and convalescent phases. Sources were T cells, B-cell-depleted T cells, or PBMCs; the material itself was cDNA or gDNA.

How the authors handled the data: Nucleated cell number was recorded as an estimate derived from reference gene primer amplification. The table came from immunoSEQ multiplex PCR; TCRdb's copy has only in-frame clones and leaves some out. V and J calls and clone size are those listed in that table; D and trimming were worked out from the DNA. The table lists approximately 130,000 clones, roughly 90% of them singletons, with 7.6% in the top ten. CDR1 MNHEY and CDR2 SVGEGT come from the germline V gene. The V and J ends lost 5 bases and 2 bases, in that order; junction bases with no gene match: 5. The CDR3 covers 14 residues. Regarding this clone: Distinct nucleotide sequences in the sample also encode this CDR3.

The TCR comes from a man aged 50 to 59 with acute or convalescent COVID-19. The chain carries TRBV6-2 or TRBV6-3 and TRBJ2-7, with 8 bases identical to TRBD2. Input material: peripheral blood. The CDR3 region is CASSASGSTYEQYF. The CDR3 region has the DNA TGTGCCAGCAGTGCCAGCGGGAGTACCTACGAGCAGTACTTC.